The next 16 T cell receptor beta chains were all read from a single sample in a study. TCRdb recomputed calls from the 5' RACE reads with MiXCR, one row per CDR3 protein. The top ten hold 2.5% to 3% of the sample, which has approximately 60,000 distinct CDR3 sequences, approximately 23% seen once. The sequencing sample was made of memory CD4+ T cells sorted from a lymph node. Sample subset: memory CD4+ T cells, CD4+CD45RO+CD25-. The source of these receptors is a female donor with breast cancer.

This clonotype was observed many times. The rearrangement uses TRBV5-1 and TRBJ2-7, with D possibly TRBD1 on 6 matching bases. CDR1 SGHRS and CDR2 YFSETQ come from the germline V gene. V dropped 6 bases and J dropped 4 bases, with 20 bases sitting between them. This CDR3 comprises 15 residues. This chain's CDR3 is CASTHSPGTSYEQYF. CDR3 coding DNA: TGCGCCAGCACCCATTCCCCCGGGACATCTTACGAGCAGTACTTC. Full variable domain (rest looked up from reference TRBV5-1 and TRBJ2-7): KAGVTQTPRYLIKTRGQQVTLSCSPISGHRSVSWYQQTPGQGLQFLFEYFSETQRNKGNFPGRFSGRQFSNSRSEMNVSTLELGDSALYLCASTHSPGTSYEQYFGPGTRLTVT.

This rearrangement joins TRBV7-3 to TRBJ2-1; D may match TRBD1 or TRBD2 (6 bases each). This CDR3 has 16 amino acids. The germline V gene encodes CDR1 SGHTA and CDR2 FQGTGA. Trimming took off 0 bases at V and 5 bases at J, with 14 bases between the two ends. CDR3 bases: TGTGCCAGCAGCTTAACGGGGGCGGGGTCTAACAATGAGCAGTTCTTC. Translated: CASSLTGAGSNNEQFF.

With respect to this clonotype: This CDR3 fails to terminate in the conserved phenylalanine or tryptophan, so it likely reflects a read error. The rearrangement joins TRBV4-2 to TRBJ2-5; no clear D. From germline, CDR1 is LGHNA and CDR2 YNFKEQ. The CDR3 totals 13 residues. Trimming removed 4 bases from V and 4 bases from J, with 10 bases in between. CDR3 sequence: CASSPQVGETQYC. CDR3 in DNA: TGTGCCAGCAGCCCCCAGGTAGGAGAGACCCAGTACTGC.

This clonotype was counted many times. For the CDR3, the DNA is TGTGCCAGCAGCCGCGGGCATCAACAGGGGCCACAAGAGACCCAGTACTTC. This translates into CASSRGHQQGPQETQYF. The gene calls are TRBV5-5 and TRBJ2-5; 7 bases are a match to TRBD1. Per germline, CDR1 SGHKS and CDR2 YYEKEE (reference sequence). The V and J ends lost 4 bases and 2 bases, in that order; junction bases with no gene match: 14. This CDR3 has 17 residues. Full variable domain (rest looked up from reference TRBV5-5 and TRBJ2-5): DAGVTQSPTHLIKTRGQQVTLRCSPISGHKSVSWYQQVLGQGPQFIFQYYEKEERGRGNFPDRFSARQFPNYSSELNVNALLLGDSALYLCASSRGHQQGPQETQYFGPGTRLLVL.

The chain couples TRBV5-6 to TRBJ2-7; D ambiguous. Germline V CDR1 and CDR2: SGHDT, YYEEEE. The CDR3 consists of 15 residues. Trimming pared 3 bases from V and 2 bases from J, leaving 15 bases between. CDR3 nucleotide sequence: TGTGCCAGCAGCTCAAACCCCTCCGGACCCTACGAGCAGTACTTC. Residues: CASSSNPSGPYEQYF.

Details on this clonotype: This could be a read error, since a much larger clone is one nucleotide away. The chain recombines TRBV7-9 with TRBJ1-1; possible D gene TRBD1, 5 bases. Germline CDR1 and CDR2: SEHNR and FQNEAQ (reference sequence). The CDR3 runs 13 residues. Deletions cut 6 bases from V and 10 bases from J, with 18 bases between. CDR3: CASSSGTPFGAFF. CDR3 nucleotide sequence: TGTGCCAGCAGTTCCGGGACGCCTTTTGGAGCTTTCTTT.

This clonotype was counted once. Because the CDR3 is missing its conserved closing phenylalanine or tryptophan, this is likely a read error. The rearrangement joins TRBV7-2 to TRBJ1-5; 7 bases match TRBD1. V shed 2 bases and J 0 bases; nucleotides not matched to a gene: 1. In germline, CDR1 is SGHTA, CDR2 FQGNSA. The CDR3 sequence is 15 residues long. Here the CDR3 reads CASSLSGGSNQPQHL. In nucleotides, the CDR3 is TGTGCCAGCAGCTTATCAGGGGGTAGCAATCAGCCCCAGCATCTT.

The chain is built from TRBV5-1 and TRBJ1-6, with 8 bases identical to TRBD1. CDR1 is SGHRS and CDR2 is YFSETQ in the germline V gene. V lost 4 bases to trimming and J lost 9 bases; unmatched junction nucleotides: 6. CDR3 length: 14 amino acids. The CDR3 bases are TGCGCCAGCAGCACCGGACAGGGTGGTTCACCCCTCCACTTT. As protein: CASSTGQGGSPLHF.

The gene calls are TRBV7-2 and TRBJ2-4; 7 nucleotides agree with TRBD2. Germline V gene sequence: CDR1 SGHTA, CDR2 FQGNSA. V dropped 5 bases and J dropped 6; count of bases not matched to a gene: 7. CDR3 length equals 14 residues. The DNA of the CDR3 is TGTGCCAGCAGCCCTCGAGCGGGGCGAAACATTCAGTACTTC. Its translation: CASSPRAGRNIQYF.

The chain employs TRBV4-2 and TRBJ1-3, with 7 bases fitting TRBD1. CDR1 and CDR2 (germline): LGHNA, YNFKEQ. The CDR3 consists of 20 residues. V lost 4 bases, J lost 4 bases, and 22 bases stayed unmatched. CDR3 loop: CASSPNRPTGRHRLGNTIYF. The CDR3 region has the DNA TGTGCCAGCAGCCCCAATCGACCGACAGGGAGGCACCGGTTGGGAAACACCATATATTTT.

About this clonotype: Given a much more abundant clone one base away, this may be a read error. The chain uses TRBV5-1 and TRBJ1-5; the match to TRBD1 covers 8 bases. Germline assignment: CDR1 SGHRS and CDR2 YFSETQ. The CDR3 runs to 16 residues. The CDR3 DNA sequence: TGCGCCAACAGCTTGGATGGGACAGGTGGGGATCAGCCCCAGCATTTT. Its protein product is CANSLDGTGGDQPQHF.

The V gene is TRBV6-2 or TRBV6-3, the J gene TRBJ2-3; D remains ambiguous. V lost 7 bases, J lost 4 bases, and 9 bases lay in between. The CDR3 is made up of 12 amino acids. Germline V gene lookup returns CDR1 MNHEY and CDR2 SVGEGT. CDR3 DNA sequence: TGTGCCAGCACCCAATGGGCAGATACGCAGTATTTT. This translates into CASTQWADTQYF.

J is TRBJ2-1 and V is TRBV7-6; D might be TRBD2 (5 bases). From germline, CDR1 is SGHVS and CDR2 FNYEAQ. Trimming took off 5 bases at V and 9 bases at J, with 11 bases between the two ends. This CDR3 comprises 12 residues. The CDR3 protein is CASSQTGSEQFF. CDR3 DNA sequence: TGTGCCAGCAGCCAAACGGGGAGTGAGCAGTTCTTC.

This clonotype showed up just a few times. V is TRBV7-2 and J is TRBJ2-7; no firm D call. The CDR3 is made up of 11 amino acids. V lost 1 base, J lost 6 bases, and 4 bases lay in between. Germline V gene sequence: CDR1 SGHTA, CDR2 FQGNSA. The CDR3 region has the DNA TGTGCCAGCAGCTTAGGGCGCGAGCAGTACTTC. Its protein product is CASSLGREQYF.

V usage is TRBV18 and J usage is TRBJ2-7; weak D call: TRBD2 (6 bases). The length of the CDR3 is 14 residues. V was shortened by 6 bases and J by 3 bases, with 15 bases between the two germline ends. Per the germline V gene, CDR1 is KGHSH and CDR2 is LQKENI. Written as DNA, the CDR3 is TGTGCCAGCTCCCCCAGACTTAGCGGCTACGAGCAGTACTTC. It yields the protein CASSPRLSGYEQYF.

V is TRBV6-5 and J is TRBJ1-3, with D hard to call. The length of the CDR3 is 12 residues. V was pared by 6 bases and J by 8 bases, with 11 bases between. The germline V gene has CDR1 MNHEY and CDR2 SVGAGI. The CDR3: CASRGPGDTIYF. The CDR3 DNA reads as TGTGCCAGCAGGGGCCCAGGAGACACCATATATTTT.